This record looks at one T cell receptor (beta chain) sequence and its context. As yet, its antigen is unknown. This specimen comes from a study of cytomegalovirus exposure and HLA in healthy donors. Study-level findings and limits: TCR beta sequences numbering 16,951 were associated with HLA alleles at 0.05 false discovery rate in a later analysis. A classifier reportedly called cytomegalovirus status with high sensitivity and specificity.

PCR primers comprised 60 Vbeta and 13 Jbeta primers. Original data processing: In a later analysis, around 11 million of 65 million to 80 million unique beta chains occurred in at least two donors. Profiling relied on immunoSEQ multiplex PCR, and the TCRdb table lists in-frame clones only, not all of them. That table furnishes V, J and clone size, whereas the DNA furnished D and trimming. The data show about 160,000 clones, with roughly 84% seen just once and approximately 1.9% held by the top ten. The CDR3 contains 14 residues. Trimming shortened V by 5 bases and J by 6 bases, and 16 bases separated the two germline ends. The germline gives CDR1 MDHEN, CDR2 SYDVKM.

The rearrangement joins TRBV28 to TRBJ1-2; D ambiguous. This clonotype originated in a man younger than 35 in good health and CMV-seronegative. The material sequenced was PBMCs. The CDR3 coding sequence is TGTGCCAGCAGTCCAACCGGGAAAACGGATGGCTACACCTTC. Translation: CASSPTGKTDGYTF.